This paragraph reports one T cell receptor beta chain. Its target is not known. The protocol was immunoSEQ multiplex PCR, while the TCRdb copy is restricted to in-frame clones and leaves out a portion. The sample records 120,000 or so clones, over 85% being singletons. CDR1 and CDR2 (germline): GTSNPN, SVGIG (reference sequence). V was pared by 3 bases and J by 2 bases, with 9 bases of the junction left unmatched. This CDR3 has 15 residues. This specimen comes from a study of cytomegalovirus exposure and HLA in healthy donors. Study details: The same platform was used for the 110 or so validation repertoires and the roughly 670 first-cohort repertoires, a later analysis reported. Study results and caveats: In vitro experiments confirmed that three CMV-associated chains were specific for CMV antigens. Investigators reported under 200 TCR beta chains as tied to cytomegalovirus. The classifier was said to identify cytomegalovirus status with high specificity and sensitivity.

Sequencing was carried out using PBMCs. The rearrangement joins TRBV30 to TRBJ2-5, with TRBD1 identical over 7 bases. This TCR was recovered from a woman aged 18-29 years in good health and CMV-seronegative. CDR3 nucleotide sequence: TGTGCCTGGAGAGCCGGGGACAGACTACAAGAGACCCAGTACTTC. It encodes CAWRAGDRLQETQYF.